The next 17 T cell receptor beta chains were all read from a single sample in a study of blood T cell repertoires in COVID-19 (dated by TCRdb to 2018 to 2021). The library was generated by the immunoSEQ multiplex PCR assay. TCRdb limited this immuneACCESS table to in-frame rearrangements with V and J called. A share of clones is missing; checked studies link under half to unresolved V genes, and the rest is unexplained. The sample table holds approximately 90,000 clones, of which about nine tenths were seen once. The ten largest clones take up 1.5% to 2% of the sample. Sequencing was performed on peripheral blood. Receptors were obtained from a man aged 55 to 70 with acute or convalescent COVID-19.

The chain is built from TRBV6-1 and TRBJ2-2; tentatively, D is TRBD1 (6 bases). Germline loops: CDR1 MNHNS, CDR2 SASEGT. V was pared by 0 bases and J by 5 bases, with 10 bases between. The CDR3 is 15 amino acids. The CDR3 bases are TGTGCCAGCAGTGAAGCGGGGGCGAGGACCGGGGAGCTGTTTTTT. Translating gives CASSEAGARTGELFF.

The chain joins TRBV19 to TRBJ2-7, with 8 bases lining up with TRBD2. The germline V gene has CDR1 LNHDA and CDR2 SQIVND (reference sequence). CDR3 length: 16 amino acids. The V gene end was trimmed by 5 bases and the J gene end by 0 bases; junction bases not matched to a gene: 9. In DNA form, the CDR3 reads TGTGCCAGTAGTGTTCGGGGGGGGGCCCGCTCCTACGAGCAGTACTTC. Protein: CASSVRGGARSYEQYF.

V usage is TRBV19 and J usage is TRBJ1-5, with unresolved D. Looked up from germline, CDR1 is LNHDA and CDR2 is SQIVND (reference sequence). V was shortened by 7 bases and J by 4 bases, with 8 bases between the two germline ends. The CDR3 runs 12 residues. CDR3 sequence: CASNVGNQPQHF. CDR3 nucleotides: TGTGCCAGTAATGTCGGGAATCAGCCCCAGCATTTT.

The chain has TRBV6-6 and TRBJ1-6, with 9 nucleotides matching TRBD1. The CDR3 loop spans 19 amino acids. Germline trimming cut 5 bases from V and 0 bases from J; bases unmatched to any gene: 11. Germline CDR1 and CDR2: MNHNY and SVGAGI (reference sequence). CDR3 nucleotide sequence: TGTGCCAGCAGTCGGGTGGCCGGGACAGGGAGCTCCTATAATTCACCCCTCCACTTT. It is translated as CASSRVAGTGSSYNSPLHF.

The chain links TRBV5-1 to TRBJ2-5, with D perhaps matching TRBD1 (5 bases). The germline V gene encodes CDR1 SGHRS and CDR2 YFSETQ. The CDR3 is 11 amino acids. Trimming stripped 4 bases from V and 7 bases from J, with 8 bases between. The CDR3 loop is CASSATGTQYF. DNA of the CDR3: TGCGCCAGCAGCGCTACAGGGACCCAGTACTTC.

This clone was seen once. The J gene is TRBJ1-1, the V gene TRBV11-2; TRBD1 matches at 11 bases. V lost 5 bases to trimming and J lost 4 bases; unmatched junction nucleotides: 6. Germline-derived CDR1 and CDR2 are SGHAT and FQNNGV. The CDR3 runs to 15 residues. The CDR3 DNA is TGTGCCAGCAGCGCCCCAGGGACAGGGGGCACTGAAGCTTTCTTT. Translating it yields CASSAPGTGGTEAFF.

CDR3 residues: CSASTSGETQYF. CDR3 in DNA: TGCAGTGCTAGTACTAGCGGGGAGACCCAGTACTTC. This chain connects TRBV20-1 to TRBJ2-5, with TRBD2 identical over 9 bases. There are 12 residues in the CDR3. The V gene end was trimmed by 3 bases and the J gene end by 5 bases; junction bases not matched to a gene: 1. Germline V gene data show CDR1 as DFQATT and CDR2 as SNEGSKA (reference sequence).

The chain joins TRBV7-2 to TRBJ1-5; 7 nucleotides agree with TRBD1. Germline-derived CDR1 and CDR2 are SGHTA and FQGNSA. After removal of 1 base from V and 5 bases from J, the junction contained 5 bases not matched to a gene. This CDR3 contains 15 residues. The CDR3 region has the DNA TGTGCCAGCAGCTTAGTTGGGACAGATCATCAGCCCCAGCATTTT. Its protein product is CASSLVGTDHQPQHF.

The chain is built from TRBV5-1 and TRBJ2-5; 9 positions agree with TRBD2. V dropped 0 bases and J dropped 4; count of bases not matched to a gene: 7. The germline gives CDR1 SGHRS, CDR2 YFSETQ. The CDR3 is made up of 16 amino acids. The CDR3 DNA reads TGCGCCAGCAGCTTGGTACCTAGCGGGGAAGGAGAGACCCAGTACTTC. Its protein is CASSLVPSGEGETQYF. The full variable domain, completed using reference TRBV5-1 and TRBJ2-5, is KAGVTQTPRYLIKTRGQQVTLSCSPISGHRSVSWYQQTPGQGLQFLFEYFSETQRNKGNFPGRFSGRQFSNSRSEMNVSTLELGDSALYLCASSLVPSGEGETQYFGPGTRLLVL.

The V call is TRBV7-9, the J call TRBJ1-1, with 10 bases that match TRBD1. Germline V CDR1 and CDR2: SEHNR, FQNEAQ (reference sequence). The CDR3 is made up of 16 amino acids. V was clipped by 1 base and J by 5 bases; unmatched bases: 7. CDR3 DNA: TGTGCCAGCAGCTTAGGACCGGGACAGGGGCGAACTGAAGCTTTCTTT. Amino acid sequence: CASSLGPGQGRTEAFF.

The genes are TRBV7-6 and TRBJ2-1, with TRBD1 identical over 7 bases. The V segment lost 5 bases and the J segment 9 bases; nucleotides outside the gene matches: 7. The CDR3 runs 13 residues. The germline V gene has CDR1 SGHVS and CDR2 FNYEAQ. The CDR3 region is CASSRTGVSEQFF. The CDR3 coding sequence is TGTGCCAGCAGCCGAACAGGGGTTAGTGAGCAGTTCTTC. Full variable domain (outside the CDR3, taken from reference TRBV7-6 and TRBJ2-1): GAGVSQSPRYKVTKRGQDVALRCDPISGHVSLYWYRQALGQGPEFLTYFNYEAQQDKSGLPNDRFSAERPEGSISTLTIQRTEQRDSAMYRCASSRTGVSEQFFGPGTRLTVL.

The chain joins TRBV18 to TRBJ1-6; maybe TRBD1 (5 bases). CDR1 is KGHSH and CDR2 is LQKENI in the germline V gene. This CDR3 spans 18 amino acids. V was pared by 2 bases and J by 8 bases, with 22 bases between. CDR3 loop: CASSPETQAQGWDSPLHF. CDR3 in DNA: TGTGCCAGCTCACCAGAGACCCAGGCTCAGGGTTGGGATTCACCCCTCCACTTT.

The chain employs TRBV6-6 and TRBJ1-1; the match to TRBD1 covers 8 bases. The CDR3 has 12 residues. Per germline, CDR1 MNHNY and CDR2 SVGAGI (reference sequence). The V segment lost 8 bases and the J segment 4 bases; nucleotides outside the gene matches: 3. The DNA for the CDR3 is TGTGCCAGCCTAACAGGGGGCACTGAAGCTTTCTTT. This gives the protein CASLTGGTEAFF.

The genes are TRBV19 and TRBJ1-2; D is possibly TRBD1 (6 bases). Trimming stripped 3 bases from V and 2 bases from J, with 19 bases between. The CDR3 spans 17 residues. Germline V gene lookup returns CDR1 LNHDA and CDR2 SQIVND (reference sequence). This CDR3 is CASSMWGTSGPNYGYTF. The CDR3 DNA reads TGTGCCAGTAGTATGTGGGGGACATCCGGCCCCAACTATGGCTACACCTTC.

In its sample, this clone was seen once. The CDR3 region is CASSPARAGGMNTEAFF. In DNA, the CDR3 is TGTGCCAGCTCACCGGCTAGGGCAGGGGGTATGAACACTGAAGCTTTCTTT. This chain links TRBV18 with TRBJ1-1; 7 nucleotides line up with TRBD1. The CDR3 has 17 residues. Germline loops: CDR1 KGHSH, CDR2 LQKENI. V was clipped by 3 bases and J by 0 bases; unmatched bases: 10.

The chain combines TRBV12-3 or TRBV12-4 with TRBJ1-6; TRBD1 matches 7 bases. The V and J ends lost 3 bases and 16 bases, in that order; junction bases with no gene match: 3. The CDR3 has 11 residues. The chain's CDR3 is CASSFGQELHF. In DNA, the CDR3 is TGTGCCAGCAGTTTTGGACAGGAACTCCACTTT.

The CDR3 DNA sequence: TGTGCCACCAGTGATAAAACAGTTTACTATGGCTACACCTTC. Encoded protein: CATSDKTVYYGYTF. The chain employs TRBV24-1 and TRBJ1-2; no definite D call. CDR3 size: 14 residues. Germline V lookup: CDR1 KGHDR, CDR2 SFDVKD. V was pared by 3 bases and J by 3 bases, with 10 bases between.